This T cell receptor (beta chain) was retrieved from a study of blood T cell repertoires in COVID-19. At the level of the study: Specimens from acute and convalescent COVID-19 originated in the United States, Italy and Spain. In each case, the material was cDNA or gDNA derived from T cells, B-cell-depleted T cells, or PBMCs.

During active infection, Seattle patients enrolled and were then monitored through disease. Original processing notes: Reference gene primer amplification in the assay estimated nucleated cell counts. Assay used: immunoSEQ multiplex PCR; TCRdb lists only in-frame clones, some missing. V and J calls and clone size are given by that table; D and trimming were obtained from the DNA. The table shows 250,000 or so clones, with around 90% occurring only once. Germline CDR1 reads MNHNS; CDR2 reads SASEGT. The CDR3 is 13 amino acids. Trimming stripped 0 bases from V and 3 bases from J, with 4 bases between. The clonotype originates from a young man with COVID-19, enrolled during active disease. The source material was peripheral blood. V gene TRBV6-1 combines with J gene TRBJ2-3, with D uncertain. The CDR3 DNA sequence: TGTGCCAGCAGTGAAGCTCGGACAGATACGCAGTATTTT. This sequence encodes CASSEARTDTQYF.